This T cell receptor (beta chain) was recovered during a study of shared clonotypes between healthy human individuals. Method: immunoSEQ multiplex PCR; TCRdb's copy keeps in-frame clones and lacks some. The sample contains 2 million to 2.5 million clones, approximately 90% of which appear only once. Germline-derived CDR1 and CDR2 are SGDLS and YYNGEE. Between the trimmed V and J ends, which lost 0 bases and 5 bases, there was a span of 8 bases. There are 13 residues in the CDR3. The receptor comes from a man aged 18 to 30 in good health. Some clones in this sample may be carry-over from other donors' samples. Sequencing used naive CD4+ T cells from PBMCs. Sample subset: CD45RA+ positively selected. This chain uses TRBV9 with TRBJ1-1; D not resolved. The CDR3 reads CASSVEGRTEAFF. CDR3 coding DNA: TGTGCCAGCAGCGTAGAAGGGAGGACTGAAGCTTTCTTT.